The rows below give T cell receptor beta chains drawn from one sample of a study of cytomegalovirus exposure and HLA in healthy donors. Here immunoSEQ multiplex PCR was the method, and the copy in TCRdb shows in-frame clones only, minus some. The profile shows about 130,000 clones, 70% to 80% of them singletons. What was sequenced was PBMCs. Every receptor here comes from a human donor in good health. CDR3s include the opening cysteine and the closing phenylalanine or tryptophan. The D gene is left open where the match is weak. Some rows have no size entry. The others give once, few or many, or a class for an expanded clone.

>TRBJ2-7|TRBD2|TRBV10-1|.
TGCGCCAGCAGTGAACCGATAACCGGGACTAGCGGAACCTACGAGCAGTACTTC
CASSEPITGTSGTYEQYF
>TRBJ2-3|TRBD2|TRBV9|.
TGTGCCAGCAGCGTGTTCGGGGGACTAGCGGTCACAGATACGCAGTATTTT
CASSVFGGLAVTDTQYF
>TRBJ2-7|TRBD2|TRBV7-2|.
TGTGCCAGCAGCTTAAGTGCGGGGGGGGTCCACGAGCAGTACTTC
CASSLSAGGVHEQYF
>TRBJ2-3|TRBD2|TRBV28|.
TGTGCCAGCAGCTCTATCGGACTAGCGGGAGTGGGGACGCAGTATTTT
CASSSIGLAGVGTQYF
>TRBJ1-1|TRBD1|TRBV7-9|.
TGTTCCAGCACCCTCCTGGGACAGTTGAACACTGAAGCTTTCTTT
CSSTLLGQLNTEAFF
>TRBJ1-5|.|TRBV6-5|.
TGTGCCAGCGGTGTGCGATATAGCAATCAGCCCCAGCATTTT
CASGVRYSNQPQHF
>TRBJ2-3|TRBD1|TRBV29-1|.
TGCAGCGCTGGACAGGGAACATTCACAGATACGCAGTATTTT
CSAGQGTFTDTQYF
>TRBJ2-2|.|TRBV28|.
TGTGCCAGCAGTCCGCCCCAGGGAACCGGGGAGCTGTTTTTT
CASSPPQGTGELFF
>TRBJ2-2|TRBD1|TRBV29-1|once
TGCAGCGTGAAGGGACAGTCGAACACCGGGGAGCTGTTTTTT
CSVKGQSNTGELFF
>TRBJ1-2|.|TRBV7-9|.
TGTGCCAGCAGCCCTTCCTATGGCTACACCTTC
CASSPSYGYTF
>TRBJ2-5|.|TRBV30|.
TGTGCCTGGAGTACCCAAACGGGGGCCCAGTACTTC
CAWSTQTGAQYF
>TRBJ2-2|.|TRBV30|.
TGTGCCTGGAACCGGGGGACCGAGAACACCGGGGAGCTGTTTTTT
CAWNRGTENTGELFF